This entry describes one T cell receptor (beta chain). Its specificity is not known. All donors participated as healthy donors of bone marrow. PCR amplification relied on 60 Vbeta primers (plus 13 Jbeta primers). Profiled with immunoSEQ multiplex PCR; TCRdb holds only in-frame clones, not every one. The repertoire table contains approximately 150,000 clones. The data originate from a study of cytomegalovirus exposure and HLA in healthy donors. The ends lost 7 bases at V and 4 bases at J; junction bases unmatched: 9. The length of the CDR3 is 15 residues. Germline CDR1 MNHEY, CDR2 SVGAGI. Study-level findings and limits: Later analysis suggested links between common viral pathogens and several top significant clusters.

The source is a young woman in good health and CMV-seronegative. Material: PBMCs. The chain is built from TRBV6-5 and TRBJ2-3; TRBD2 agrees at 9 bases. The CDR3 nucleotides are TGTGCCAGCACCCCCTCGGCGGGAGGGCCAGATACGCAGTATTTT. Encoded protein: CASTPSAGGPDTQYF.